Following are 25 T cell receptor beta chains from one sample sequenced in a study of T cell repertoires in cytomegalovirus infection (dated 2019 in TCRdb). Their specific antigens are unknown. Sequencing took place on an Illumina HiSeq 1500. TCRdb passed the public sequencing reads through fastp at Q25 and MiXCR, retaining productive beta sequences. One record per CDR3 amino acid sequence lists the most common genes and DNA. The table for this sample lists 7,400 or so distinct CDR3 sequences; 45% to 60% of them were counted only once. The top ten constitute roughly two thirds of the sample. Sequencing was done on a sample of PBMCs, sequenced either directly or after in vitro stimulation (not recorded which). Source of these receptors: a human donor in good health (CMV status not recorded). Some clones in this sample may be carry-over from other donors' samples.

This rearrangement joins TRBV25-1 to TRBJ1-6, with D maybe TRBD1 (5 bases). Trimming took off 2 bases at V and 6 bases at J, with 8 bases between the two ends. Germline V CDR1 and CDR2: MGHDK, SYGVNS. CDR3 size: 14 residues. Written as DNA, the CDR3 is TGTGCCAGCAGTGAAGCAGGGTTTAATTCACCCCTCCACTTT. It is translated as CASSEAGFNSPLHF.

The chain carries TRBV27 and TRBJ2-7, with TRBD1 identical over 10 bases. The CDR3 runs 16 residues. Germline lookup yields CDR1 MNHEY and CDR2 SMNVEV (reference sequence). V lost 4 bases and J lost 3; bases outside the gene matches: 9. The CDR3 region is CASSSTPGTGDYEQYF. The CDR3 DNA sequence: TGTGCCAGCAGTTCCACCCCCGGGACAGGGGACTACGAGCAGTACTTC.

As regards this clonotype: An end of the junction differs from the germline gene, which may be a read error. The chain links TRBV27 to TRBJ1-5; tentative D call: TRBD1 (5 bases). CDR3 size: 13 residues. Germline assignment: CDR1 MNHEY and CDR2 SMNVEV (reference sequence). The CDR3 DNA is TGTGCCATAAGTGCAGGGTCTGGGCAGCCCCAGCGTTTT. This translates into CAISAGSGQPQRF.

A few counts support this clonotype. The germline gene is not matched at one end of the junction; a read error may be the cause. The chain employs TRBV7-9 and TRBJ2-1; no reliable D call. The V gene's germline CDR1 is SEHNR and CDR2 FQNEAQ (reference sequence). The CDR3 covers 16 residues. CDR3 residues: CASSLRGESAYKEQSF. CDR3 in DNA: TGTGCCAGCAGCTTACGCGGCGAGAGCGCCTACAAGGAGCAGTCCTTC.

The chain employs TRBV7-9 and TRBJ2-1; no reliable D call. The CDR3 contains 16 residues. CDR1 and CDR2 (germline): SEHNR, FQNEAQ (reference sequence). Deletions cut 4 bases from V and 16 bases from J, with 29 bases between. The CDR3 here is CASSWLGISTYNEPFF. The CDR3 DNA is TGTGCCAGCAGCTGGTTGGGAATATCCACCTACAATGAACCTTTCTTC.

V is TRBV2 and J is TRBJ1-4, with D hard to call. Germline CDR1 reads SNHLY; CDR2 reads FYNNEI. V was clipped by 9 bases and J by 2 bases, with 13 bases between them. The CDR3 loop spans 14 amino acids. CDR3 nucleotide sequence: TGTGCCAGTTATAAAACCTGGACTAATGAAAAACTGTTTTTT. It encodes CASYKTWTNEKLFF.

As regards this clonotype: Its ends do not fully match the called genes, so a read error is possible. The V gene is TRBV12-3 or TRBV12-4, the J gene TRBJ2-1; 8 nucleotides line up with TRBD2. The CDR3 runs 16 residues. The DNA for the CDR3 is TGTGACAGCAGTTTCGCCCCTTACGGGAGGGCCAAGGAGCAGTTCTTC. Its protein product is CDSSFAPYGRAKEQFF.

Comments on this clonotype: One end of the junction varies from germline; a read error may be responsible. This chain joins TRBV7-9 and TRBJ1-6, with a weak D call TRBD1 (5 bases). This CDR3 has 16 amino acids. Germline values: CDR1 SEHNR, CDR2 FQNEAQ (reference sequence). The CDR3 sequence is CASILHTQGVGSPLPF. As DNA, the CDR3 is TGTGCTAGCATCCTCCATACGCAGGGTGTGGGTTCACCCCTCCCCTTT. The full variable domain, with the rest looked up from reference TRBV7-9 and TRBJ1-6, is DTGVSQNPRHKITKRGQNVTFRCDPISEHNRLYWYRQTLGQGPEFLTYFQNEAQLEKSRLLSDRFSAERPKGSFSTLEIQRTEQGDSAMYLCASILHTQGVGSPLPFGNGTRLTVT.

V gene TRBV7-9 combines with J gene TRBJ2-1; D remains ambiguous. Germline V gene lookup returns CDR1 SEHNR and CDR2 FQNEAQ (reference sequence). The length of the CDR3 is 16 residues. The ends were cut back, 3 bases at V and 2 bases at J, with 14 bases in the middle. CDR3 bases: TGTGCCAGCAGCTTTTTTGGAATATACACCTACAATGAGCAGTTCTTC. This gives the protein CASSFFGIYTYNEQFF.

In regard to this clonotype: Sequence at one end of the junction differs from germline and may be a read error. CDR3 nucleotides: TGTTCCAGCAGTGTTTCTCAGGGGGCCGCTCATCCCCAGCATTTT. Translated, it gives CSSSVSQGAAHPQHF. J is TRBJ1-5 and V is TRBV6-2 or TRBV6-3; 8 positions agree with TRBD1. Germline loops: CDR1 MNHEY, CDR2 SVGEGT. This CDR3 contains 15 residues.

A note on this clonotype: A junction boundary mismatches the germline segment, possibly from a read error. CDR3 bases: TGTGCCAACAGTTTCACTGGCGGGGCCCACCACGAGACCAAGTACTTC. Its translation: CANSFTGGAHHETKYF. The chain recombines TRBV27 with TRBJ2-5, with D perhaps matching TRBD2 (6 bases). Germline values: CDR1 MNHEY, CDR2 SMNVEV (reference sequence). CDR3 size: 16 residues.

The chain links TRBV29-1 to TRBJ2-3; D is unclear. This CDR3 region has 14 residues. V was trimmed by 7 bases and J by 2 bases, leaving 16 bases between them. Per germline, CDR1 SQVTM and CDR2 ANQGSEA. CDR3 region: CSGIDKPVTDTQYF. CDR3 sequence (DNA): TGCAGCGGGATCGACAAACCCGTCACAGATACGCAGTATTTT.

This chain links TRBV9 with TRBJ1-2, with D perhaps matching TRBD1 (5 bases). The CDR3 contains 16 residues. The V end lost 0 bases, the J end lost 5 bases, and 17 bases lay between the germline ends. CDR1 SGDLS and CDR2 YYNGEE come from the germline V gene. The CDR3: CASSVEPGTYTYGYTF. DNA of the CDR3: TGTGCCAGCAGCGTAGAGCCCGGGACGTACACTTATGGCTACACCTTC.

This clonotype was seen at least ten times. The chain couples TRBV7-2 to TRBJ2-1, with 7 bases that match TRBD2. The junction had 13 bases not matched to a gene; V was cut back by 1 base and J by 4 bases. The germline V gene encodes CDR1 SGHTA and CDR2 FQGNSA. The CDR3 contains 18 residues. CDR3 loop: CASSLGGEGTSAYNEQFF. The CDR3 DNA reads TGTGCCAGCAGCTTAGGAGGCGAGGGAACTAGCGCTTACAATGAGCAGTTCTTC.

A remark on this clonotype: The conserved phenylalanine or tryptophan is not found at the CDR3 terminus, so this likely reflects a read error. V is TRBV7-9 and J is TRBJ2-1; weak D call: TRBD2 (5 bases). Germline assignment: CDR1 SEHNR and CDR2 FQNEAQ (reference sequence). The CDR3 sequence is 16 residues long. Trimming stripped 2 bases from V and 5 bases from J, with 16 bases between. The CDR3 bases are TGTGCCAGCAGCTTAAGCGGAGTCAGCTCGCACAATGAGCAGTTCTGC. Its protein is CASSLSGVSSHNEQFC.

This clonotype appeared a single time. The chain recombines TRBV7-6 with TRBJ1-5; D gene uncertain. This CDR3 spans 13 amino acids. Germline loops: CDR1 SGHVS, CDR2 FNYEAQ. V lost 5 bases, J lost 4 bases, and 9 bases lay in between. This CDR3 reads CASSLNWNQPQHF. In DNA form, the CDR3 reads TGTGCCAGCAGCCTCAACTGGAATCAGCCCCAGCATTTT.

As to this clonotype: Given the absence of the conserved phenylalanine or tryptophan at the CDR3 end, a read error is likely. This rearrangement joins TRBV7-4 to TRBJ2-1, with D maybe TRBD2 (5 bases). V was cut by 3 bases and J by 0 bases, with 12 bases left in between. This CDR3 is 16 amino acids long. Germline V CDR1 and CDR2: SGHVT, SQSDAQ. The CDR3 DNA reads TGTGCCAGCAGCTTGTTGGGAGTTTCCTCCTACAATGAGCAGTTCTTA. Residues: CASSLLGVSSYNEQFL.

Of note for this clonotype: Likely a read error: the CDR3 ends without its conserved phenylalanine or tryptophan. The CDR3 spells CASSQDLCPGELFL. The CDR3, as DNA: TGTGCCAGCAGCCAAGATCTGTGCCCCGGTGAGCTGTTTTTG. The chain joins TRBV4-2 to TRBJ2-2, with D uncertain. This CDR3 has 14 amino acids. CDR1 is LGHNA and CDR2 is YNFKEQ in the germline V gene.

This rearrangement joins TRBV3-1 to TRBJ1-2; D might be TRBD1 (5 bases). The germline V gene has CDR1 LGHDT and CDR2 YNNKEL (reference sequence). V gave up 1 base and J gave up 7 bases, with 10 bases separating them. The CDR3 has 13 amino acids. CDR3 sequence reads: CASSQGTKTGYTF. CDR3 DNA sequence: TGTGCCAGCAGCCAAGGGACAAAGACTGGCTACACCTTC.

This chain connects TRBV7-2 to TRBJ2-4; 9 nucleotides agree with TRBD2. The CDR3 sequence is 16 residues long. V dropped 4 bases and J dropped 6; count of bases not matched to a gene: 10. Germline CDR1 and CDR2: SGHTA and FQGNSA. In nucleotides, the CDR3 is TGTGCCAGCAGCTCCTCCTCCTCGCGGGGGGGAAACATTCAGTACTTC. Translating gives CASSSSSSRGGNIQYF.

Points on this clonotype: Possible read error: a much larger clone is one base away. The chain recombines TRBV7-9 with TRBJ2-1; no clear D gene. This CDR3 contains 16 residues. Per germline, CDR1 SEHNR and CDR2 FQNEAQ (reference sequence). The CDR3 region is CAISLLGISTYNETFF. CDR3 nucleotide sequence: TGTGCAATCAGCTTGTTGGGAATATCCACCTACAATGAGACGTTCTTC. The variable domain in full, completed from reference TRBV7-9 and TRBJ2-1, reads DTGVSQNPRHKITKRGQNVTFRCDPISEHNRLYWYRQTLGQGPEFLTYFQNEAQLEKSRLLSDRFSAERPKGSFSTLEIQRTEQGDSAMYLCAISLLGISTYNETFFGPGTRLTVL.

The CDR3 is CASSMRMGLAGRHEQYF. Here the CDR3 DNA reads TGTGCCAGTAGTATGAGGATGGGACTAGCGGGACGCCACGAGCAGTACTTC. V gene TRBV19 combines with J gene TRBJ2-7; 13 bases line up with TRBD2. CDR1 is LNHDA, CDR2 SQIVND, per germline (reference sequence). The CDR3 totals 17 residues. Trimming at V came to 3 bases and at J to 5 bases, leaving 10 bases not matched to a gene.

This chain connects TRBV9 to TRBJ2-3, with 7 bases identical to TRBD1. The CDR3 totals 15 residues. With 4 bases clipped from V and 2 bases from J, the junction kept 7 bases outside the gene matches. Germline V gene data show CDR1 as SGDLS and CDR2 as YYNGEE. The CDR3 loop is CASSTRQGFTDTQYF. CDR3 coding DNA: TGTGCCAGCAGCACCCGACAGGGTTTCACAGATACGCAGTATTTT.

In its sample, this clonotype was seen many times. The V gene is TRBV15, the J gene TRBJ1-5; 7 nucleotides agree with TRBD1. The J segment lost 5 bases and the V segment lost 1 base, leaving 8 bases of the junction unmatched. This CDR3 is built from 16 residues. Germline assignment: CDR1 LNHNV and CDR2 YYDKDF (reference sequence). As DNA, the CDR3 is TGTGCCACCAGCAGAGGTCGGCAGGGGGAAGATCAGCCCCAGCATTTT. As protein: CATSRGRQGEDQPQHF.

This clonotype was counted at least ten times. The chain couples TRBV7-8 to TRBJ1-5, with 7 bases matching TRBD1. Germline V gene sequence: CDR1 SGHVS, CDR2 FQNEAQ. V trimming: 0 bases; J trimming: 3 bases; junction bases outside the gene matches: 2. The CDR3 covers 15 residues. CDR3 loop: CASSLAQGYNQPQHF. The CDR3 bases are TGTGCCAGCAGCTTAGCACAGGGGTACAATCAGCCCCAGCATTTT.